This is a list of T cell receptor beta chains from one sample in a study of blood T cell repertoires in COVID-19. The data were produced by immunoSEQ multiplex PCR, yet TCRdb's version contains in-frame clones alone and is incomplete. Of about 190,000 clones in the sample, 75% to 90% are singletons; the top ten hold roughly 6.6%. Sample: peripheral blood. The origin of the receptors is a woman aged 40-49 years with acute or convalescent COVID-19. The CDR3 runs from the conserved cysteine through the conserved F or W. D genes are given only for firm matches. The size of a clone is reported for some rows only, either as once, few or many, or as a class for expanded clones.

j_call clone_size d_call v_call cdr3_aa cdr3_nt
TRBJ2-7 NA NA TRBV11-2 CASSTRRGLYEQYF TGTGCCAGCAGCACCCGACGGGGACTTTACGAGCAGTACTTC
TRBJ1-1 NA NA TRBV6-5 CAARGQGWNTEAFF TGTGCCGCAAGAGGTCAGGGGTGGAACACTGAAGCTTTCTTT
TRBJ2-7 NA TRBD1 TRBV15 CATSRDRGQGYEQYF TGTGCCACCAGCAGAGATAGGGGACAGGGCTACGAGCAGTACTTC
TRBJ2-7 NA TRBD1 TRBV5-1 CASSLALSTGDEQYF TGCGCCAGCAGCTTGGCCTTATCGACAGGGGACGAGCAGTACTTC
TRBJ1-2 NA NA TRBV18 CASSLSQGPNYGYTF TGTGCCAGCTCCCTCAGTCAGGGTCCTAACTATGGCTACACCTTC
TRBJ2-1 few NA TRBV24-1 CATSDLPDRGRVGSGRPGNNEQFF TGTGCCACCAGTGATTTGCCGGACAGGGGGCGCGTAGGTAGCGGGAGGCCGGGCAACAATGAGCAGTTCTTC
TRBJ1-2 NA TRBD1 TRBV18 CASSVTTGQGSYGYTF TGTGCCAGCTCCGTTACGACGGGACAGGGGAGCTATGGCTACACCTTC
TRBJ1-1 NA TRBD1 TRBV27 CASSPALGTGDTEAFF TGTGCCAGCAGTCCCGCTTTAGGGACAGGGGACACTGAAGCTTTCTTT
TRBJ1-2 NA NA TRBV6-5 CASRGLNRETYGYTF TGTGCCAGCAGAGGACTCAACAGGGAGACCTATGGCTACACCTTC
TRBJ1-2 NA TRBD1 TRBV2 CASSPQEGQGYYGYTF TGTGCCAGCAGTCCCCAAGAGGGACAGGGATATTATGGCTACACCTTC
TRBJ1-1 NA TRBD1 TRBV6-6 CASSPTPGQGNTEAFF TGTGCCAGCAGTCCTACACCGGGACAGGGGAACACTGAAGCTTTCTTT
TRBJ2-7 once NA TRBV5-1 CASSRAGHEQYF TGCGCCAGCAGCCGAGCGGGCCACGAGCAGTACTTC
TRBJ1-3 NA NA TRBV5-1 CASSLLPSDTIYF TGCGCCAGCAGCTTGTTACCTTCGGACACCATATATTTT
TRBJ1-6 NA TRBD1 TRBV6-6 CASTRSRQGRGGNSPLHF TGTGCCAGCACCCGATCCAGACAGGGCCGAGGGGGTAATTCACCCCTCCACTTT
TRBJ1-2 once NA TRBV29-1 CSVENVQGLGQRYGYTF TGCAGCGTTGAAAATGTCCAGGGGCTCGGTCAACGCTATGGCTACACCTTC
TRBJ2-3 NA TRBD1 TRBV3-1/TRBV3-2 CASSQAGGVTDTQYF TGTGCCAGCAGCCAAGCAGGGGGCGTAACAGATACGCAGTATTTT
TRBJ2-1 NA NA TRBV7-2 CASSLGAGLYNEQFF TGTGCCAGCAGCTTAGGCGCGGGACTGTACAATGAGCAGTTCTTC
TRBJ2-3 once NA TRBV2 CASSDWSSTDTQYF TGTGCCAGCTCAGACTGGTCCTCCACAGATACGCAGTATTTT
TRBJ2-1 NA NA TRBV12-3/TRBV12-4 CASSGSFEQFF TGTGCCAGCAGTGGCTCTTTTGAGCAGTTCTTC
TRBJ1-2 NA TRBD1 TRBV19 CASSSRGRGSSNYGYTF TGTGCCAGTAGTAGCAGGGGGCGGGGATCCTCTAACTATGGCTACACCTTC
TRBJ2-3 NA NA TRBV14 CASSRQGKDTQYF TGTGCCAGCAGCCGGCAGGGAAAAGATACGCAGTATTTT
TRBJ2-7 NA TRBD2 TRBV28 CASSRLAGDEQYF TGTGCCAGCAGTCGACTAGCGGGGGACGAGCAGTACTTC
TRBJ2-7 NA NA TRBV19 CASSTGVTYEQYF TGTGCCAGTAGTACAGGGGTAACCTACGAGCAGTACTTC
TRBJ2-1 NA NA TRBV11-2 CASSLDSRLAVPTYNEQFF TGTGCCAGCAGCTTAGATAGTCGTCTCGCGGTACCAACCTACAATGAGCAGTTCTTC
TRBJ2-2 NA NA TRBV7-2 CASSPPPQANTGELFF TGTGCCAGCAGCCCCCCTCCACAGGCGAACACCGGGGAGCTGTTTTTT
TRBJ1-4 NA NA TRBV7-9 CASSSAVSNEKLFF TGTGCCAGCAGCTCCGCGGTTTCGAATGAAAAACTGTTTTTT
TRBJ1-6 few TRBD1 TRBV27 CASSSSDREGSPLHF TGTGCCAGCAGTTCGTCGGACAGGGAGGGTTCACCCCTCCACTTT
TRBJ2-7 NA NA TRBV29-1 CSVVLSSEQYF TGCAGCGTTGTTCTGAGTTCCGAGCAGTACTTC
TRBJ1-1 NA NA TRBV29-1 CSALSSTEAFF TGCAGCGCCCTGTCGAGTACTGAAGCTTTCTTT
TRBJ2-7 NA NA TRBV7-3 CASSLGGPPYEQYF TGTGCCAGCAGCTTAGGGGGCCCCCCCTACGAGCAGTACTTC
TRBJ1-6 NA TRBD1 TRBV2 CASTVPGQNSPLHF TGTGCCAGCACTGTCCCGGGACAGAATTCACCCCTCCACTTT
TRBJ2-3 NA TRBD2 TRBV7-9 CASSLAWTSGDTQYF TGTGCCAGCAGCTTGGCCTGGACTAGCGGAGATACGCAGTATTTT
TRBJ2-7 NA NA TRBV2 CASRERPLRDYEQYF TGTGCCAGCAGAGAACGTCCCCTCAGGGACTACGAGCAGTACTTC
TRBJ2-1 NA NA TRBV27 CASRPHTTSTGQFF TGTGCCAGCAGGCCTCACACAACTAGCACGGGGCAGTTCTTC
TRBJ2-5 NA NA TRBV9 CASSDDGTAETQYF TGTGCCAGCAGCGATGACGGGACTGCTGAGACCCAGTACTTC
TRBJ2-1 NA TRBD2 TRBV7-3 CASSLSRGGVDEQFF TGTGCCAGCAGCTTATCTCGGGGGGGTGTCGATGAGCAGTTCTTC
TRBJ1-2 NA NA TRBV9 CASSVVRGGVSNYGYTF TGTGCCAGCAGCGTAGTGCGGGGTGGGGTTTCAAACTATGGCTACACCTTC
TRBJ1-4 NA NA TRBV7-6 CASSLMAITNEKLFF TGTGCCAGCAGCTTAATGGCAATAACTAATGAAAAACTGTTTTTT
TRBJ1-2 NA TRBD1 TRBV7-8 CASSLEARGLYGYTF TGTGCCAGCAGCTTAGAGGCCAGGGGGCTTTATGGCTACACCTTC
TRBJ1-1 NA TRBD1 TRBV6-2/TRBV6-3 CASSITGAEAFF TGTGCCAGCAGTATAACAGGGGCTGAAGCTTTCTTT
TRBJ2-3 NA TRBD2 TRBV27 CASSPRTSGIVDTQYF TGTGCCAGCAGTCCCCGGACTAGCGGGATAGTAGATACGCAGTATTTT